A selection of T cell receptor beta chains follows, all from one sample in a study of cytomegalovirus exposure and HLA in healthy donors. The repertoire was sequenced with immunoSEQ multiplex PCR; TCRdb's copy has only in-frame clones and lacks some. The data show around 120,000 clones, around 80% seen once. The sequenced sample was PBMCs. The receptors shown here come from a man aged 45-60 years in good health and CMV-seronegative. The CDR3 runs from the conserved cysteine through the conserved F or W.

v_gene	j_gene	CDR3aa
TRBV4-1	TRBJ1-1	CASSVRLRQGKSTAEAFF
TRBV19	TRBJ1-2	CASSETGVLSTLYGYTF
TRBV5-1	TRBJ1-6	CASSRTDSPFITLHF
TRBV5-4	TRBJ2-2	CASSSPGGRTGELFF
TRBV6-5	TRBJ1-6	CASSYSTLSSPLHF
TRBV27	TRBJ1-5	CASSTRVSNQPQHF
TRBV4-1	TRBJ2-7	CASSQKQGAYEQYF
TRBV30	NA	CAWGRGPYEQYF
TRBV19	TRBJ2-6	CASSPIPGYSGANVLTF
TRBV27	TRBJ2-7	CASSFAGGLIGDEQYF
TRBV6-5	TRBJ2-7	CASSFAGGYEQYF
TRBV7-2	TRBJ1-2	CASSKGGQASYGYTF
TRBV7-9	TRBJ1-1	CASSLGGSPNTEAFF
TRBV5-6	TRBJ2-4	CASSLFTGGNIQYF
TRBV9	TRBJ2-3	CASSPRPGAGGITDTQYF
TRBV25-1	TRBJ2-3	CASSDDRGRPDTQYF
TRBV5-1	TRBJ1-4	CASSLGQPNEKLFF
TRBV19	TRBJ1-4	CASSIGTGKAKLFF
TRBV2	TRBJ1-4	CASRIQGIGEKLFF
TRBV6-5	TRBJ2-2	CASSTGGANTGELFF
TRBV5-1	TRBJ2-5	CASSLARPGETQYF
TRBV7-9	TRBJ2-7	CASSEDGIYEQYF
TRBV4-1	TRBJ1-6	CASSPTGGIAPLHF
TRBV12-5	TRBJ1-2	CASGLTTDGTEVYYTF
TRBV5-1	TRBJ2-3	CASSPFRGDTDTQYF
TRBV7-7	TRBJ2-3	CASSPTGSTDTQYF
TRBV5-1	TRBJ1-1	CASSLLGRNTEAFF
TRBV7-7	TRBJ2-7	CASSLSGEGEQYF
TRBV6-1	TRBJ2-1	CASRKSGQAYNEQFF
TRBV4-1	TRBJ1-5	CASSQVGRSNQPQHF
TRBV6-1	TRBJ2-5	CASSLGTGSWETQYF
TRBV4-1	TRBJ2-7	CASSPYQGDEQYF
TRBV4-3	TRBJ1-6	CASSYEDRDNSPLHF
TRBV7-3	TRBJ1-1	CASSLQMNTEAFF
TRBV5-1	TRBJ1-2	CASSLAGQGDGYTF
TRBV5-4	TRBJ2-2	CASTLMTASNTGELFF
TRBV5-1	TRBJ1-6	CASSRRQESPLHF
TRBV6-5	TRBJ2-3	CASTSDRDSTDTQYF
TRBV10-2	TRBJ2-1	CASSGTSGGPYNEQFF
TRBV7-3	TRBJ1-1	CASSPGAGGLPGAFF
TRBV4-1	TRBJ2-7	CASSQAGLPTEQYF
TRBV12-5	TRBJ2-5	CASGLVQGGDPKETQYF
TRBV6-1	TRBJ1-1	CASSPTTGAGTEAFF
TRBV5-1	TRBJ2-1	CASSSFDRDNEQFF
TRBV9	TRBJ2-1	CASSPSSGSDNEQFF
TRBV15	TRBJ2-7	CATRFSGQESYEQYF
TRBV5-1	TRBJ2-7	CASSLAGVAGYYEQYF
TRBV20-1	TRBJ1-1	CSVAEATEAFF
TRBV6-1	TRBJ2-7	CASSEEVGGSYEQYF
TRBV13	TRBJ1-6	CASSLSPEQGALIYNSPLHF
TRBV6-5	TRBJ2-4	CASSPSGVFKNIQYF
TRBV20-1	TRBJ2-3	CSARLVDTQYF
TRBV7-2	TRBJ2-7	CASSQTTSGPEEQYF
TRBV9	TRBJ2-3	CASSVWLAGGTDTQYF
TRBV13	TRBJ1-3	CASVSLSGNTIYF